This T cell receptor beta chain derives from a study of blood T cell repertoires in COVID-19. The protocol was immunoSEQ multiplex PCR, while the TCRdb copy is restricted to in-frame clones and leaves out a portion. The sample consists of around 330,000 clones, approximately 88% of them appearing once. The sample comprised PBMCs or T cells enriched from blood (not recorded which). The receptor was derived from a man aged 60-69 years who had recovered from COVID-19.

The CDR3: CASSLGDFSYEQYF. Here the CDR3 DNA reads TGCGCCAGCAGCTTGGGGGACTTCTCCTACGAGCAGTACTTC. The chain couples TRBV5-1 to TRBJ2-7; D may be TRBD2 (6 bases). This CDR3 is 14 amino acids long. Trimming took 0 bases from V and 0 from J, leaving 7 bases between them. Per germline, CDR1 SGHRS and CDR2 YFSETQ.